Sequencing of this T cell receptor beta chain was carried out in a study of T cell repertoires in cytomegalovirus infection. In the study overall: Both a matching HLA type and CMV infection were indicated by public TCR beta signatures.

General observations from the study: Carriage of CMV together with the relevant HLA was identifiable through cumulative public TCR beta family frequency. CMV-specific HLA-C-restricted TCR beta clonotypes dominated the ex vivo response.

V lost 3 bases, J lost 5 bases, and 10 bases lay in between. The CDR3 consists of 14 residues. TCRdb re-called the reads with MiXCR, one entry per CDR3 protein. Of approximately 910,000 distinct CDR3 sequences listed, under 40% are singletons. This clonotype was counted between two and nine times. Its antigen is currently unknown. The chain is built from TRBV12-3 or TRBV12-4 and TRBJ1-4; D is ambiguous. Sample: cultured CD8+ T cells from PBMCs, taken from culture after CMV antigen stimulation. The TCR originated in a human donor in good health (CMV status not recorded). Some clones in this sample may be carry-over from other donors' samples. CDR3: CASSFGSDNEKLFF. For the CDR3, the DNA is TGTGCCAGCAGTTTCGGCAGCGACAATGAAAAACTGTTTTTT.